Listed below are T cell receptor beta chains from one sample, sequenced in a study of blood T cell repertoires in COVID-19. TCRdb's table, derived via immunoSEQ multiplex PCR, lists solely in-frame clones and lacks some. Among about 150,000 clones listed, around 80% were seen once. Sequencing used peripheral blood. The receptors shown here come from a man in his sixties with acute or convalescent COVID-19. CDR3s include the opening cysteine and the closing phenylalanine or tryptophan. The order of the fields is V gene, J gene, D gene, clone size, CDR3 protein, CDR3 DNA. The D gene is left open where the match is weak. Size is omitted from some rows. Given values are once, few, many or a class for expanded clones.

TRBV7-2,TRBJ2-7,NA,NA,CASSLEGEGWVHYEQYF,TGTGCCAGCAGCTTAGAGGGGGAGGGCTGGGTTCACTACGAGCAGTACTTC
TRBV2,TRBJ2-5,NA,NA,CASSEPVGRQETQYF,TGTGCCAGCAGTGAACCGGTCGGCAGGCAAGAGACCCAGTACTTC
TRBV28,TRBJ1-2,TRBD1,once,CASRSGGSNYGYTF,TGTGCCAGCAGGTCAGGGGGCTCTAACTATGGCTACACCTTC
TRBV5-5,TRBJ1-1,TRBD1,NA,CASSLGQGWSTEAFF,TGTGCCAGCAGCTTGGGACAGGGGTGGAGCACTGAAGCTTTCTTT
TRBV28,TRBJ2-7,NA,once,CASRGLGSLYEQYF,TGTGCCAGCAGGGGGCTTGGGTCTCTCTACGAGCAGTACTTC
TRBV28,TRBJ1-2,TRBD1,NA,CASIRAGGWDRVGYTF,TGTGCCAGCATACGTGCCGGTGGATGGGACAGGGTTGGCTACACCTTC
TRBV18,TRBJ2-5,NA,NA,CASSPPVSQETQYF,TGTGCCAGCTCTCCCCCCGTCAGCCAAGAGACCCAGTACTTC
TRBV27,TRBJ1-4,TRBD1,NA,CASSRGLGEKLFF,TGTGCCAGCAGCAGGGGGTTGGGTGAAAAACTGTTTTTT
TRBV4-2,TRBJ2-2,NA,NA,CASSQEAGTGELFF,TGTGCCAGCAGCCAAGAGGCGGGGACCGGGGAGCTGTTTTTT
TRBV18,TRBJ2-1,TRBD2,NA,CASSPGGSQFF,TGTGCCAGCTCACCGGGAGGGTCGCAGTTCTTC
TRBV7-3,TRBJ2-7,NA,NA,CASSLEGTPQNEQYF,TGTGCCAGCAGCCTCGAAGGGACTCCCCAAAACGAGCAGTACTTC
TRBV9,TRBJ2-3,TRBD2,NA,CASSVDGGDSSTDTQYF,TGTGCCAGCAGCGTAGACGGGGGGGACTCTAGCACAGATACGCAGTATTTT
TRBV27,TRBJ1-5,TRBD1,NA,CASSPLGQGADQPQHF,TGTGCCAGCAGTCCCTTGGGACAGGGGGCCGATCAGCCCCAGCATTTT
TRBV27,TRBJ2-1,TRBD1,NA,CASRGGVARTGDNEQFF,TGTGCCAGCAGGGGGGGGGTCGCGAGGACAGGGGACAATGAGCAGTTCTTC
TRBV18,TRBJ1-2,NA,NA,CASSPDRDGYTF,TGTGCCAGCTCACCGGATCGGGATGGCTACACCTTC
TRBV7-2,TRBJ2-3,TRBD1,NA,CASSSGTGVTQYF,TGTGCCAGCAGTTCCGGGACAGGGGTGACGCAGTATTTT
TRBV11-2,TRBJ2-2,TRBD1,NA,CASSPGQGGTGELFF,TGTGCCAGCAGCCCCGGACAGGGGGGCACCGGGGAGCTGTTTTTT
TRBV7-9,TRBJ2-6,NA,NA,CASSLGGARSGANVLTF,TGTGCCAGCAGCTTGGGGGGGGCCCGCTCTGGGGCCAACGTCCTGACTTTC
TRBV15,TRBJ2-3,NA,NA,CATSRGPSYADTQYF,TGTGCCACCAGCAGAGGCCCTAGCTACGCAGATACGCAGTATTTT
TRBV7-2,TRBJ1-2,TRBD1,NA,CASSSYWTGGLGYTF,TGTGCCAGCAGCTCTTACTGGACAGGGGGATTGGGCTACACCTTC
TRBV10-3,TRBJ1-3,NA,few,CAARDNSGNTIYF,TGTGCCGCCCGGGACAACTCTGGAAACACCATATATTTT
TRBV20-1,TRBJ1-2,NA,NA,CSANSGFGYTF,TGCAGTGCTAACTCAGGGTTTGGCTACACCTTC
TRBV2,TRBJ2-5,NA,NA,CASSESQGGETQYF,TGTGCCAGCAGTGAGTCGCAGGGGGGAGAGACCCAGTACTTC
TRBV7-2,TRBJ2-7,NA,once,CASSARTYEQYF,TGTGCCAGCAGCGCCAGAACCTACGAGCAGTACTTC
TRBV2,TRBJ1-2,NA,NA,CASILETNIPLNGYTF,TGTGCCAGCATTCTAGAGACGAACATACCTCTAAATGGCTACACCTTC
TRBV7-2,TRBJ1-2,NA,NA,CASSPQTGVTSYGYTF,TGTGCCAGCAGCCCTCAGACAGGCGTTACATCCTATGGCTACACCTTC
TRBV19,TRBJ1-2,TRBD1,NA,CASSIASIGTGPNYGYTF,TGTGCCAGTAGTATAGCCTCGATCGGGACAGGGCCTAACTATGGCTACACCTTC
TRBV7-2,TRBJ1-2,TRBD1,NA,CASSSGRDRGPSVYGYTF,TGTGCCAGCAGCTCAGGGCGGGACAGGGGGCCCTCGGTCTATGGCTACACCTTC
TRBV19,TRBJ2-7,TRBD1,NA,CASSPHDRALYF,TGTGCCAGTAGTCCCCATGACAGGGCTCTGTACTTC
TRBV2,TRBJ2-2,TRBD2,NA,CATNGGGSGTGELFF,TGTGCCACCAACGGGGGGGGTTCTGGTACCGGGGAGCTGTTTTTT
TRBV5-1,TRBJ2-5,TRBD2,NA,CASSFSSGSQETQYF,TGCGCCAGCAGCTTCTCTAGCGGGAGTCAAGAGACCCAGTACTTC
TRBV6-2/TRBV6-3,TRBJ2-7,NA,NA,CASSYSGRTYEQYF,TGTGCCAGCAGTTACTCTGGGAGAACCTACGAGCAGTACTTC
TRBV14,TRBJ1-2,TRBD1,NA,CASSATRQGHYGYTF,TGTGCCAGCAGCGCTACTAGACAGGGCCACTATGGCTACACCTTC
TRBV7-2,TRBJ1-1,TRBD1,NA,CASSPGQGGLLEAFF,TGTGCCAGCAGCCCAGGACAGGGGGGCCTACTTGAAGCTTTCTTT
TRBV19,TRBJ2-4,NA,once,CASSTGPGKNIQYF,TGTGCCAGTAGTACAGGGCCCGGAAAAAACATTCAGTACTTC
TRBV7-2,TRBJ2-1,TRBD2,NA,CASSSSPGLAGGRPVF,TGTGCCAGCAGCTCCTCGCCGGGACTAGCGGGGGGGCGTCCCGTCTTC
TRBV5-1,TRBJ1-2,NA,NA,CASSLGQGANYGYTF,TGCGCCAGCAGCTTGGGGCAGGGTGCCAACTATGGCTACACCTTC
TRBV19,TRBJ2-7,NA,many,CASSIGNYEQYF,TGTGCCAGTAGTATCGGTAACTACGAGCAGTACTTC
TRBV7-2,TRBJ2-3,TRBD2,NA,CASSLGTSGTADTQYF,TGTGCCAGCAGCTTAGGGACTAGCGGGACCGCAGATACGCAGTATTTT
TRBV23-1,TRBJ2-5,NA,NA,CASSEHVWFQETQYF,TGCGCCAGCAGTGAACATGTTTGGTTCCAAGAGACCCAGTACTTC
TRBV4-2,TRBJ1-1,TRBD1,NA,CASSRQGEGTEAFF,TGTGCCAGCAGCAGACAGGGGGAGGGCACTGAAGCTTTCTTT
TRBV19,TRBJ1-2,NA,NA,CASSIGEGTYGYTF,TGTGCCAGTAGTATAGGGGAGGGCACCTATGGCTACACCTTC
TRBV7-7,TRBJ2-6,TRBD1,NA,CASGGQGARGANVLTF,TGTGCTAGCGGGGGACAGGGGGCGCGTGGGGCCAACGTCCTGACTTTC
TRBV5-1,TRBJ1-2,TRBD1,once,CASSFGRGRGYGYTF,TGCGCCAGCAGCTTCGGCAGGGGGCGAGGCTATGGCTACACCTTC
TRBV6-5,TRBJ2-1,TRBD2,once,CASSFTSGGYNEQFF,TGTGCCAGCAGCTTTACTAGCGGGGGGTACAATGAGCAGTTCTTC
TRBV9,TRBJ1-5,TRBD1,NA,CASSGQGAGQPQHF,TGTGCCAGCAGTGGACAGGGGGCGGGTCAGCCCCAGCATTTT
TRBV5-1,TRBJ2-1,NA,once,CASSLAGRHNEQFF,TGCGCCAGCAGCTTGGCGGGGAGGCACAATGAGCAGTTCTTC
TRBV28,TRBJ2-1,TRBD2,NA,CASSLVVRGLARYEQFF,TGTGCCAGCAGTTTAGTGGTCCGGGGACTAGCGAGGTATGAGCAGTTCTTC
TRBV6-5,TRBJ2-5,NA,NA,CASSYAGYPQETQYF,TGTGCCAGCAGTTACGCGGGATACCCACAAGAGACCCAGTACTTC
TRBV4-1,TRBJ2-6,TRBD1,NA,CASSQFGQGFVSGANVLTF,TGCGCCAGCAGCCAGTTCGGACAGGGATTCGTCTCTGGGGCCAACGTCCTGACTTTC
TRBV6-6,TRBJ2-5,TRBD2,few,CASSPWVAGKETQYF,TGTGCCAGCAGCCCCTGGGTAGCGGGAAAAGAGACCCAGTACTTC
TRBV3-1/TRBV3-2,TRBJ2-6,NA,NA,CASSDVRRISGANVLTF,TGTGCCAGCAGCGATGTGCGGCGGATCTCTGGGGCCAACGTCCTGACTTTC
TRBV30,TRBJ2-7,TRBD2,NA,CAWSSVAGVYEQYF,TGTGCCTGGAGTTCGGTAGCGGGGGTCTACGAGCAGTACTTC